This T cell receptor beta chain comes out of a study of T-cell reconstitution after alpha-beta-depleted transplantation in children. V lost 0 bases to trimming and J lost 2 bases, with 8 bases between them. The length of the CDR3 is 16 residues. The V gene's germline CDR1 is MNHNS and CDR2 SASEGT. A TCRbeta library incorporating unique molecular identifiers was prepared. Each CDR3 protein gets one entry after TCRdb re-called the PCR reads with MiXCR. The table includes about a million distinct CDR3 sequences, about 26% detected once. V is TRBV6-1 and J is TRBJ2-6, with D unclear. This sequence was found in a boy younger than two who had a stem cell transplant for SCID, so the T cells may come from the graft donor. The specimen was PBMCs, mostly from graft donor cells, collected 360 days after TCRalphabeta/CD19-depleted stem cell transplant. CDR3 protein: CASSEAGVAGANVLTF. In nucleotides, the CDR3 is TGTGCCAGCAGTGAAGCTGGGGTAGCTGGGGCCAACGTCCTGACTTTC.